Sequencing of this TCR beta chain was carried out in a study of TIL therapy for anti-PD-1-resistant metastatic lung cancer (dated by TCRdb to about 2021). Regarding the research as a whole: Tumors were harvested prior to any PD-1/PD-L1 blockade, after which nivolumab was administered to patients, and lymphodepletion, expanded TIL infusion and IL-2 were given to patients who progressed. A median age of roughly 55 years (range roughly 38-75) and a median tumor PD-L1 proportion score of 4.5% to 6.5% were recorded among enrolled patients. Most of the cohort had lung adenocarcinoma, including a handful of EGFR-mutant tumors and two ALK-rearranged tumors, and half of the patients were either current or former smokers. A median non-synonymous tumor mutation burden of approximately 1.5 mutations per megabase was determined across the cohort by whole-exome sequencing. T cell receptor beta sequencing of tumor and peripheral blood was used to follow clonotypes across the tumor, the expanded TIL product and serial blood samples.

Taken with the paper, the label for time point translates to: pre-treatment sample, taken before nivolumab and TIL therapy. A phase I trial run at two centers enrolled adults with stage 4 NSCLC between October 2017 and January 2020. Samples were obtained from a single-arm, open-label phase I trial in which tumor-infiltrating lymphocyte therapy with nivolumab was evaluated in advanced non-small cell lung cancer. Blood mononuclear cells were isolated from EDTA tubes by Ficoll gradient and were snap-frozen as pellets, and DNA was extracted with a Qiagen mini-prep kit. Findings and caveats that apply to the study as a whole: The study protocol defined all tumor marker inferences as exploratory. The cohort was highly selected, including more treatment-naive, never-smoker and oncogene-addicted patients than is typical, which limits generalizability. Clonotypes from the infused TIL partially replaced the baseline peripheral repertoire and then declined over months, and persistence showed no apparent association with response.

TCR beta CDR3 regions were amplified from genomic DNA with the immunoSEQ v3 hsTCRB kit using bias-controlled multiplex PCR. An Illumina NextSeq 500 was used to sequence the TCR libraries, reaching 1.5 million to 2 million read pairs at survey level or about 4.5-6.5 million at deep level. On the study's bioinformatics: V, D and J genes were assigned, non-productive sequences were removed, and clonality was reported by immunoSEQ Analyzer software. Repertoires were compared by productive Simpson clonality and by the Morisita overlap index of productive TRB rearrangements between infused TIL and blood. Absolute clonotype counts in blood were estimated as lymphocyte count times CD3+ fraction times the clone's productive frequency. Not all clones reach the TCRdb copy of this immuneACCESS table, which keeps in-frame sequences only. Checked studies attribute under half of the gap to unresolved V genes and leave the rest unexplained. That table furnishes V, J and clone size, whereas the DNA furnished D and trimming. The sample has about 36,000 clones on record, more than 60% of them singletons. About 6% of the sample is in the top ten clones.

Remarks on this clone: No cognate antigen has been identified for it. The record has no base qualities; no much larger clone is one base away.

The CDR3 numbers 14 residues from cysteine through phenylalanine. Only the CDR3 DNA is retained, 42 bases long and in frame from the first base. After removal of 4 bases from V and 7 bases from J, the junction retains 7 bases not matched to a gene. Reading the germline V gene gives CDR1 SNHLY and CDR2 FYNNEI. This TCR was recovered from a person aged 25 to 79 with non-small cell lung cancer. The sample here was blood, taken at baseline. The chain couples TRBV2 to TRBJ2-1; 7 nucleotides in the junction match TRBD2. CDR3 region: CASSVAGFFNEQFF. The sequence in DNA is TGTGCCAGCAGTGTAGCGGGTTTTTTTAATGAGCAGTTCTTC. Supplemented by the reference TRBV2 and TRBJ2-1 proteins around the CDR3, the complete variable domain is EPEVTQTPSHQVTQMGQEVILRCVPISNHLYFYWYRQILGQKVEFLVSFYNNEISEKSEIFDDQFSVERPDGSNFTLKIRSTKLEDSAMYFCASSVAGFFNEQFFGPGTRLTVL.